This T cell receptor beta chain was obtained from a study of Ad26.COV2.S vaccination and SARS-CoV-2 variants. Profiled with immunoSEQ multiplex PCR; TCRdb holds only in-frame clones, not every one. The sample has 400,000 to 450,000 clones, 92% seen once. Stated treatment: roughly 19 received Ad26.COV2.S at low or high dose, single or two shots; 5 received placebo; per-sample allocation not given. Sampling took place 63 days after the first vaccine or placebo injection. CDR1 and CDR2 (germline): LGHNT, FRNRAP. The CDR3 totals 18 residues. The V gene end was trimmed by 5 bases and the J gene end by 4 bases; junction bases not matched to a gene: 12.

This material consisted of peripheral blood, taken in a trial of Ad26.COV2.S vaccine versus placebo. This receptor was identified in a person between 18 and 59 years old who received the Ad26.COV2.S COVID-19 vaccine or a placebo. This chain connects TRBV12-5 to TRBJ2-1; TRBD2 matches at 12 bases. Here the CDR3 reads CASGVTLAGGKIYNEQFF. The CDR3 region has the DNA TGTGCTAGTGGTGTAACACTAGCGGGGGGCAAAATATACAATGAGCAGTTCTTC. Full variable domain (remainder filled in from reference TRBV12-5 and TRBJ2-1): DARVTQTPRHKVTEMGQEVTMRCQPILGHNTVFWYRQTMMQGLELLAYFRNRAPLDDSGMPKDRFSAEMPDATLATLKIQPSEPRDSAVYFCASGVTLAGGKIYNEQFFGPGTRLTVL.